This entry is about one T cell receptor (beta chain). There is no known antigen for this receptor. Per-base qualities were not stored, and no clone one base away is much larger. The data were obtained in a study of PD-1 blockade in classical Hodgkin lymphoma (dated by TCRdb to the early 2020s). Background on the whole study: Nivolumab dosing was 3 mg/kg intravenously every 2 weeks, continuing until either disease progression or unacceptable toxicity. To define a peripheral blood immune signature of response to PD-1 blockade in classical Hodgkin lymphoma, the study combined TCR beta sequencing with CyTOF. Overall study results and their limits: Lower diversity was observed in patients in whom nivolumab was started less than 1 year after ASCT, and these patients were excluded from later analyses so that confounding by immune reconstitution would be avoided. Baseline TCR diversity was reported to be lower in newly diagnosed patients than in healthy donors and to be lower still in relapsed/refractory patients. CD4+ but not CD8+ TCR diversity rose significantly by C4D1 (p=0.0027 vs p=0.16), most apparent in complete responders (p=0.02). Trial patients achieving complete response had baseline diversity similar to newly diagnosed patients, whereas partial responders and progressors had significantly lower diversity. The study was restricted to a single clinical trial cohort, and the causes of repertoire differences, possibly disease activity or prior therapy, were left undefined.

The Qiagen DNeasy kit was used to extract genomic DNA from unsorted PBMCs and from the negatively selected CD4+ and CD8+ fractions. Using primers that anneal to V and J segments, immunoSEQ multiplex PCR amplified the TCR beta CDR3 regions. A synthetic immune receptor repertoire was used to minimize amplification bias, and any remaining bias was removed computationally after sequencing. The paper's data handling went like this. Repertoire diversity was quantified as the Shannon entropy index using custom Python scripts. The unsorted, CD4+ and CD8+ repertoires were each analyzed separately, with the exception of combined analyses, where CD4+ and CD8+ sequences were merged in silico. A clone counted as expanded when the clone's frequency after treatment rose at least 2-fold relative to C1D1, and clones undetected at baseline were given a pseudocount of 0.5. Clones with 0 or 1 copy at C1D1 were classified as singleton clones, and clones with 2 or more copies were classified as non-singleton clones. Clones expanded in unsorted samples were annotated as CD4+, CD8+ or unknown by matching protein sequences in sorted samples from the same patient. Diversity changes from C1D1 to C4D1 were tested in paired samples using Wilcoxon tests. TCRdb holds this immuneACCESS table with in-frame rearrangements only. Some clones are missing; in checked studies, unresolved V genes explain under half, and the rest has no known cause. V, J and clone size were drawn from that table, and D and trimming were deduced from the DNA. The sample has under 100,000 clones on record, around nine tenths of them singletons. The ten largest make up 2.6% of the sample.

The sample's time point label is to be understood as: cycle 2 day 1 (C2D1) of nivolumab. Every trial patient had relapsed following autologous stem cell transplantation, and prior brentuximab vedotin exposure was what differed among cohorts A, B and C. The trial cohort was composed of under 70 patients with relapsed/refractory classical Hodgkin lymphoma, for whom complete response, partial response or progressive disease was recorded as best overall response. In the multi-cohort phase II CheckMate 205 trial, trial patients received single-agent nivolumab. An independent review committee assessed best overall response using the 2007 International Working Group response criteria. Trial PBMCs were collected just before the start of nivolumab (C1D1) and during therapy at cycle 2 day 1 and cycle 4 day 1. Peripheral blood was collected in 8 mL Vacutainer Cell Preparation Tubes, from which PBMCs were isolated by centrifugation and then cryopreserved.

After removal of 10 bases from V and 2 bases from J, the junction retains 10 bases not matched to a gene. From its cysteine to its phenylalanine, the CDR3 spans 15 amino acids. CDR3 DNA is the only sequence kept; it has 45 bases, read in frame from the first base. CDR1 and CDR2 (ENHRY, SYGVKD) derive from the germline V gene. The source was peripheral blood mononuclear cells (PBMCs), collected before the second cycle of nivolumab. The receptor was derived from a human donor with classical Hodgkin lymphoma. The chain couples TRBV10-3 to TRBJ2-3, with 9 bases in between that match TRBD1. At the DNA level, the sequence is TGTGCCACCCAACGCGGGACAGGGCACACAGATACGCAGTATTTT. It is translated as CATQRGTGHTDTQYF.